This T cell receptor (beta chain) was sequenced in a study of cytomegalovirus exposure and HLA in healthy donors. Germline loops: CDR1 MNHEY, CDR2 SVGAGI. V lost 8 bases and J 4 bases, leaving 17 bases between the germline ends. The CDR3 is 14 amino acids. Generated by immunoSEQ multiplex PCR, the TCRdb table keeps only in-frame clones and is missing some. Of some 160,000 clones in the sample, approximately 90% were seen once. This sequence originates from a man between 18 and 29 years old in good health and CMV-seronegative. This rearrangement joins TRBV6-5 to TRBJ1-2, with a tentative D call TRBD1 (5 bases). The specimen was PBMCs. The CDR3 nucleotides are TGTGCCAGCCGGAAGGGCGGGGCTTCCTATGGCTACACCTTC. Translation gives CASRKGGASYGYTF.